These T cell receptor beta chains were read from a single sample in a study of graft-versus-host responses after intestinal transplantation. These receptors are not linked to any known antigen. Generated by immunoSEQ multiplex PCR, the TCRdb table keeps only in-frame clones and is missing some. Of 100,000 or so clones in the sample, roughly nine tenths were seen once. Sequenced material: unstimulated CD4+ T cells sorted from spleen or lymph node cells, taken before intestinal transplant. All receptors derive from a human donor who received an intestinal transplant. The conserved cysteine and the conserved F or W are not part of the CDR3 here. Fields, in order: D gene, CDR3 length, V gene, J gene, CDR3 protein. The D gene is left open where the match is weak.

NA	14	TRBV2	TRBJ2-7	ASSVAPRRDSYEQY
TRBD1	14	TRBV5-5	TRBJ2-7	ASSRAGGPFSYEQY
NA	9	TRBV6-1	TRBJ2-2	ASIRGGELF
TRBD1	12	TRBV7-6	TRBJ2-7	ASSSGQGSYEQY
NA	11	TRBV4-1	TRBJ2-7	ASSRGQPYEQY
TRBD1	10	TRBV18	TRBJ1-2	ASSWTGFDYT
NA	11	TRBV5-1	TRBJ1-6	ASSPDTNSPLH
TRBD1	13	TRBV12-5	TRBJ1-3	ASGTQGALGNTIY
NA	10	TRBV27	TRBJ2-1	AIGGSYNEQF
TRBD1	16	TRBV7-9	TRBJ1-3	ASSPYIHRDRAGNTIY
TRBD1	17	TRBV4-1	NA	ASSQQKDRGSGSAYEQY
TRBD2	12	TRBV30	TRBJ2-1	AWSLAGADNEQF
TRBD1	13	TRBV5-1	TRBJ1-1	ASSLGGGRRTEAF
TRBD1	13	TRBV7-2	TRBJ2-7	ASSFGQGAIYEQY
NA	10	TRBV14	TRBJ1-4	ASSQSREKLF
NA	13	TRBV5-1	TRBJ1-2	ASSLGTHPNYGYT
NA	12	TRBV6-5	TRBJ2-7	ASSYSRSGYEQY
TRBD2	12	TRBV6-6	TRBJ2-7	ASSPRLAGHEQY
NA	13	TRBV6-1	TRBJ2-7	ASSEIVRGPYEQY
NA	11	TRBV7-9	TRBJ2-1	ASSRDTFNEQF
NA	11	TRBV2	TRBJ1-5	ASRGWGEQPQH
NA	11	TRBV6-1	TRBJ2-1	ASSVTDYNEQF
NA	11	TRBV6-1	NA	ASREDRSYEQY
NA	13	TRBV7-2	TRBJ1-2	ASSLVSTADYGYT
NA	12	TRBV7-2	TRBJ1-2	ASSFGGLGYGYT
TRBD1	13	TRBV6-1	TRBJ1-6	ASSIQGGGNSPLH
NA	15	TRBV27	TRBJ2-2	ASSLRGGLRNTGELF
NA	11	TRBV6-1	TRBJ2-7	ASSEVRGNEQY
TRBD2	12	TRBV12-5	TRBJ2-1	ASLISRGGNEQF
TRBD1	14	TRBV19	TRBJ2-1	ASSVLPGQGGHEQF
NA	15	TRBV21-1	TRBJ1-2	ASSKLAQEQGARGYT
NA	12	TRBV6-5	TRBJ1-1	ASNPREANTEAF
NA	15	TRBV5-4	TRBJ2-7	ASSWGGGLLSSYEQY
NA	11	TRBV2	TRBJ1-5	ASTQGPVQPQH
TRBD2	12	TRBV10-3	TRBJ2-3	AIRSGGATDTQY
NA	9	TRBV20-1	TRBJ1-1	SARDETKAF
NA	14	TRBV7-2	TRBJ2-5	ASILVGGGLQETQY
NA	12	TRBV5-1	TRBJ1-1	ASNLGPGSTEAF
TRBD1	12	TRBV6-5	TRBJ2-7	ASTPLDRPYEQY
NA	13	TRBV4-1	TRBJ1-4	ASSMVGQTNEKLF
NA	13	TRBV9	TRBJ1-3	ASSPETPGGNTIY
TRBD2	12	TRBV28	TRBJ2-7	ASSISGRGFEQY
TRBD1	12	TRBV2	TRBJ1-2	ASRRTGINYGYT
TRBD1	13	TRBV7-2	TRBJ1-2	ASSLDGQGYYGYT
NA	14	TRBV4-2	TRBJ1-6	ASSQETQGYNSPLH